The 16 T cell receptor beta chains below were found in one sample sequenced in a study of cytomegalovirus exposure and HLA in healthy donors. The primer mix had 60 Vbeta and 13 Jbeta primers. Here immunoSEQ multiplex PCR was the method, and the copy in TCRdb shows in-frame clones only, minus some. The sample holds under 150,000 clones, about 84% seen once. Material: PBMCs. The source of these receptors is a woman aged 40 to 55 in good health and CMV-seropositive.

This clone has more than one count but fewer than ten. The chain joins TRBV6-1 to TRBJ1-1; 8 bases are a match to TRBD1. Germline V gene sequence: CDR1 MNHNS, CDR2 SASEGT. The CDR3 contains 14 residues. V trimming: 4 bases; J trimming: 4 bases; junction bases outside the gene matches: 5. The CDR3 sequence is CASSALQGATEAFF. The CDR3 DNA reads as TGTGCCAGCAGTGCACTCCAGGGGGCCACTGAAGCTTTCTTT.

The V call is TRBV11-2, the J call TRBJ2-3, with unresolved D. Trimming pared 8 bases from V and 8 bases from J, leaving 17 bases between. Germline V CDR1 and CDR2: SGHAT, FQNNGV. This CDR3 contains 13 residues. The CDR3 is CASRTPIAPTQYF. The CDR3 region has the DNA TGTGCCAGCCGCACCCCGATCGCGCCTACGCAGTATTTT.

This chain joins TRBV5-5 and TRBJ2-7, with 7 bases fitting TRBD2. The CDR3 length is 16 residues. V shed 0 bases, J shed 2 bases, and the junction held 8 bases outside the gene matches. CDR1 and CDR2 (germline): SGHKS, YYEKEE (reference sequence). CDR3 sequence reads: CASSLASFGGTYEQYF. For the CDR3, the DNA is TGTGCCAGCAGCTTGGCCAGCTTCGGGGGGACCTACGAGCAGTACTTC.

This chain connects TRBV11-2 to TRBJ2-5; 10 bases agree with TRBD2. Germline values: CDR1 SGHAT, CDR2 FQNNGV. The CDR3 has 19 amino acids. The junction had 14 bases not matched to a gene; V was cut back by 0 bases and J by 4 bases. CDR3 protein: CASSLDYSGRAKRGETQYF. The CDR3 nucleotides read TGTGCCAGCAGCTTAGATTACAGCGGGAGGGCAAAAAGGGGAGAGACCCAGTACTTC.

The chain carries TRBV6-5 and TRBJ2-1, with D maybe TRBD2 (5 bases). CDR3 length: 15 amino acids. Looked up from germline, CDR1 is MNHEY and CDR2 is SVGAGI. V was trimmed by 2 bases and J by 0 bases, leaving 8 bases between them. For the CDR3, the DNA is TGTGCCAGCAGTTACCAGCGGAGCTCCTACAATGAGCAGTTCTTC. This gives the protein CASSYQRSSYNEQFF.

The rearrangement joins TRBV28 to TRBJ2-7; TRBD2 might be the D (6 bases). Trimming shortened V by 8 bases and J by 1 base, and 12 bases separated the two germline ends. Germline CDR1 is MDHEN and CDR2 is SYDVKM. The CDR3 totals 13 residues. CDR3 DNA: TGTGCCAGCTGGGACGGACTATCCTACGAGCAGTACTTC. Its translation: CASWDGLSYEQYF. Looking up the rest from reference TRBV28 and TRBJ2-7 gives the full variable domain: DVKVTQSSRYLVKRTGEKVFLECVQDMDHENMFWYRQDPGLGLRLIYFSYDVKMKEKGDIPEGYSVSREKKERFSLILESASTNQTSMYLCASWDGLSYEQYFGPGTRLTVT.

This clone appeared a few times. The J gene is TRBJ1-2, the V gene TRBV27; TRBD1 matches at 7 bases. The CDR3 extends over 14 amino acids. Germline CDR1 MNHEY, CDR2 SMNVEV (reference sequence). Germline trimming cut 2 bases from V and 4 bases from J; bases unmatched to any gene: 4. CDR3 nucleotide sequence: TGTGCCAGCAGTTTAGGGGGACAGCCCTATGGCTACACCTTC. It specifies CASSLGGQPYGYTF.

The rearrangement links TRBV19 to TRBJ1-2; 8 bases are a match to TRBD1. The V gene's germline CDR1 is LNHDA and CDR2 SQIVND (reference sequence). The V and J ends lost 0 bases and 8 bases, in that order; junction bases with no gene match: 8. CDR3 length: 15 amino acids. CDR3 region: CASSIDPGQGGGYTF. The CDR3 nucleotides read TGTGCCAGTAGTATAGATCCCGGACAGGGAGGAGGCTACACCTTC.

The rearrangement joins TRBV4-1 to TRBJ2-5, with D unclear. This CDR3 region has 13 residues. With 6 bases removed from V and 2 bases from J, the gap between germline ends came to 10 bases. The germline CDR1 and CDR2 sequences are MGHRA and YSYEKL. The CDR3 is CASRASPQETQYF. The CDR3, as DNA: TGCGCCAGCAGGGCTAGTCCTCAAGAGACCCAGTACTTC.

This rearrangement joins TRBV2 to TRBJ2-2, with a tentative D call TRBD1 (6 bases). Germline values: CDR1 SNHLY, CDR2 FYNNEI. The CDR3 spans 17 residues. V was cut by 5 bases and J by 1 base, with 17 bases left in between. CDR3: CASSTLTPRGNTGELFF. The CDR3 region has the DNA TGTGCCAGCAGTACCTTGACACCCAGGGGGAACACCGGGGAGCTGTTTTTT.

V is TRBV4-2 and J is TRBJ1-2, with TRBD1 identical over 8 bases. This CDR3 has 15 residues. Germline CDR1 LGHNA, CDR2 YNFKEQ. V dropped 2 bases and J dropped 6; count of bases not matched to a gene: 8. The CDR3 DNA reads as TGTGCCAGCAGCCAAAAGGCAGGGGGCATAGATGGCTACACCTTC. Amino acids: CASSQKAGGIDGYTF.

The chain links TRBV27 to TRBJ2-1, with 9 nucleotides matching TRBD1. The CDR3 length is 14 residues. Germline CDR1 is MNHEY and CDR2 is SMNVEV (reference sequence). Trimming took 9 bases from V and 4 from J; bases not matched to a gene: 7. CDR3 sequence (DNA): TGTGCCAGTACTGACAGGGGGGAGTACAATGAGCAGTTCTTC. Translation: CASTDRGEYNEQFF.

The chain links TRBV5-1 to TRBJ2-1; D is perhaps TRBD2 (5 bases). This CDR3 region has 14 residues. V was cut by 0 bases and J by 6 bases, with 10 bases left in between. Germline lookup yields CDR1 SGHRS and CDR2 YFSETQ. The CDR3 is CASSLGRVGNEQFF. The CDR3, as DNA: TGCGCCAGCAGCTTGGGGCGGGTAGGCAATGAGCAGTTCTTC.

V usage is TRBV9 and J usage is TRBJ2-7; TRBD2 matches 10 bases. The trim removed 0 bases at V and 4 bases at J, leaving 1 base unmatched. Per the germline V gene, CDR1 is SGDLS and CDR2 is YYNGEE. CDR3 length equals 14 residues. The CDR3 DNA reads TGTGCCAGCAGCGTAGGGACTAGCGGTTACGAGCAGTACTTC. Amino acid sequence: CASSVGTSGYEQYF.

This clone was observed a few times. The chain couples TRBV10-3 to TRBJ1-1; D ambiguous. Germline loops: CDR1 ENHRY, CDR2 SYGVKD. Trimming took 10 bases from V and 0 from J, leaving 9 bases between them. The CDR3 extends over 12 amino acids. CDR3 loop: CATAVLNTEAFF. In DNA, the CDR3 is TGTGCCACCGCGGTTTTGAACACTGAAGCTTTCTTT.

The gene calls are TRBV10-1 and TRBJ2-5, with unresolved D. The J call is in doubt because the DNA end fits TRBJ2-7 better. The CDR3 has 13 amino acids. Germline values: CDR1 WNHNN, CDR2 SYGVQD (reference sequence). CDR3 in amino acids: CASSLAGTYEQYF. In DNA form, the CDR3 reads TGCGCCAGCAGTTTGGCAGGCACCTACGAGCAGTACTTC.